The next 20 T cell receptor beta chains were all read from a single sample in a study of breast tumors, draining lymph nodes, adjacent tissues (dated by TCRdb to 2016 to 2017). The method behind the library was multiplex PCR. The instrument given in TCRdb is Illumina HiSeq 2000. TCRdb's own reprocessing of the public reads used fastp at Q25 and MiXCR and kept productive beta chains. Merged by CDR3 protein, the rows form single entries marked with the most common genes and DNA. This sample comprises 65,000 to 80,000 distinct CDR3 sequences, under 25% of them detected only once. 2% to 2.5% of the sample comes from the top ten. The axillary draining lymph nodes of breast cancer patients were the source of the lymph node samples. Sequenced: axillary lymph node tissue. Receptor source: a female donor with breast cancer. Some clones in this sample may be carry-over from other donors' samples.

CDR3 residues: CASSRGLGPDTQYF. DNA of the CDR3: TGCGCCAGCAGCCGGGGCCTCGGGCCAGATACGCAGTATTTT. The chain links TRBV4-1 to TRBJ2-3, with D maybe TRBD1 (5 bases). The CDR3 loop spans 14 amino acids. V gave up 4 bases and J gave up 4 bases, with 12 bases separating them. CDR1 is MGHRA and CDR2 is YSYEKL in the germline V gene.

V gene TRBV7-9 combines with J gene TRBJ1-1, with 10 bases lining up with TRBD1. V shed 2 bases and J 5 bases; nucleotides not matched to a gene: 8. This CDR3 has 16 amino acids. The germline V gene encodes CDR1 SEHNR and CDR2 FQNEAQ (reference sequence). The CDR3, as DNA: TGTGCCAGCAGCTTATCGATTGGGACAGGGGTGACTGAAGCTTTCTTT. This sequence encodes CASSLSIGTGVTEAFF. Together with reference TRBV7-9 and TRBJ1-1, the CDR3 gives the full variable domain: DTGVSQNPRHKITKRGQNVTFRCDPISEHNRLYWYRQTLGQGPEFLTYFQNEAQLEKSRLLSDRFSAERPKGSFSTLEIQRTEQGDSAMYLCASSLSIGTGVTEAFFGQGTRLTVV.

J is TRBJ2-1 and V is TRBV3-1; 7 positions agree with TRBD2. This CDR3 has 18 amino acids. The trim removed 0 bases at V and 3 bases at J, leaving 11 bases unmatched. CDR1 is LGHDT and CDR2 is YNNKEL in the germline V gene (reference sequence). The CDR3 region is CASSQDDSLAASYNEQFF. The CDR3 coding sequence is TGTGCCAGCAGCCAAGATGATTCCCTAGCGGCGAGCTACAATGAGCAGTTCTTC.

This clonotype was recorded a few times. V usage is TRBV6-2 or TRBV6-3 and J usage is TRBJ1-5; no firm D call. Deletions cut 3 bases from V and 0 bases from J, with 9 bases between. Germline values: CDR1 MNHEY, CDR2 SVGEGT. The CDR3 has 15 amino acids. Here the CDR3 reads CASSYRQNSNQPQHF. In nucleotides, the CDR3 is TGTGCCAGCAGTTATAGGCAGAATAGCAATCAGCCCCAGCATTTT.

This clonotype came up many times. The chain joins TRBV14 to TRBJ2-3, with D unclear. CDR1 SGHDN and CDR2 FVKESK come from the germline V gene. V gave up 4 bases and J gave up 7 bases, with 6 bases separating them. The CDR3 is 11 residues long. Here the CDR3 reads CASSLAHTQYF. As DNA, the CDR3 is TGTGCCAGCAGCCTCGCGCATACGCAGTATTTT.

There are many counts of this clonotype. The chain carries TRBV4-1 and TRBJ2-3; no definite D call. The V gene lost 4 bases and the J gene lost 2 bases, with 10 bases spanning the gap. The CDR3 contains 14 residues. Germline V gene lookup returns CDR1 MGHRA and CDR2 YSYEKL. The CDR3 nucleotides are TGCGCCAGCAGCCCCACAGACAACACAGATACGCAGTATTTT. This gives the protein CASSPTDNTDTQYF.

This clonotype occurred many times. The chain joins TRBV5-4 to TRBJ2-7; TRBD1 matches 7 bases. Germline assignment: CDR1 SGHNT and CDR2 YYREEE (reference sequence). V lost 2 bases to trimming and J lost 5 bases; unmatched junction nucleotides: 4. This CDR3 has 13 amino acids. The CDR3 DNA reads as TGTGCCAGCAGCTTAGGGGGCCGGGACGAGCAGTACTTC. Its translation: CASSLGGRDEQYF.

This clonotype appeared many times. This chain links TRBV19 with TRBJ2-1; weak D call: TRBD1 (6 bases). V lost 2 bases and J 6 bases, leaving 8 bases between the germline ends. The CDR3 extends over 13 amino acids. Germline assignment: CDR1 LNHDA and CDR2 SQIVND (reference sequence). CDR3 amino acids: CASSINRANEQFF. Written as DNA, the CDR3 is TGTGCCAGTAGTATAAACAGGGCCAATGAGCAGTTCTTC.

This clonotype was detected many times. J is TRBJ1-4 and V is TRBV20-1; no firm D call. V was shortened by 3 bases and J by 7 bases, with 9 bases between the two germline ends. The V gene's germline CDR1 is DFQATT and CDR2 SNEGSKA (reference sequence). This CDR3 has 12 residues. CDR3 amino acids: CSASALTEKLFF. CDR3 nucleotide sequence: TGCAGTGCTAGTGCTCTTACTGAAAAACTGTTTTTT.

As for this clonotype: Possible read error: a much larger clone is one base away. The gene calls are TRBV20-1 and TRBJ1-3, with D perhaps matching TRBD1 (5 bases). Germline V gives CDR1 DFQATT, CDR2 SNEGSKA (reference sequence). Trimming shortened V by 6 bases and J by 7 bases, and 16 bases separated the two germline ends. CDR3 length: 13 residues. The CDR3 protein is CSAWAGAANTIYF. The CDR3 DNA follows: TGCAGTGCATGGGCCGGGGCCGCTAACACCATATATTTT.

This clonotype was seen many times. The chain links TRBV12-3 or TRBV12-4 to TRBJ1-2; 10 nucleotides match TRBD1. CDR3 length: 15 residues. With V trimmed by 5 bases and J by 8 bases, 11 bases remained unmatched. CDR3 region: CASSHRDRGGEGYTF. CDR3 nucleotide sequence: TGTGCCAGCAGTCACAGGGACAGGGGCGGGGAGGGCTACACCTTC.

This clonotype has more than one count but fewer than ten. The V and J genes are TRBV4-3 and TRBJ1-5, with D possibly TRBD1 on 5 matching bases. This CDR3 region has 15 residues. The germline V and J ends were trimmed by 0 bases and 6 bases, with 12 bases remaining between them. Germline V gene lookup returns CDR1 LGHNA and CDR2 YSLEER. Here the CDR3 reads CASSQDPGGTQPQHF. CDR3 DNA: TGCGCCAGCAGCCAAGATCCTGGGGGTACTCAGCCCCAGCATTTT.

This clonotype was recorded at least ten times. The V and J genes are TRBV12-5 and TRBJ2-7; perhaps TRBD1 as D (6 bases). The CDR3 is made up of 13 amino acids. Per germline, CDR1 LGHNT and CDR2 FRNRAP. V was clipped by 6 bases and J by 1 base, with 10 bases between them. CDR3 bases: TGTGCTAGTGGCTACGGACAGTCCTACGAGCAGTACTTC. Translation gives CASGYGQSYEQYF.

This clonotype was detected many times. The CDR3 reads CASSLGQGYYNEQFF. In DNA, the CDR3 is TGTGCCAGCAGTTTGGGACAGGGATACTACAATGAGCAGTTCTTC. The V and J genes are TRBV2 and TRBJ2-1, with 9 bases matching TRBD1. Germline CDR1 and CDR2: SNHLY and FYNNEI. J gave up 3 bases and V 5 bases, and 5 bases lay outside the gene matches. CDR3 size: 15 residues.

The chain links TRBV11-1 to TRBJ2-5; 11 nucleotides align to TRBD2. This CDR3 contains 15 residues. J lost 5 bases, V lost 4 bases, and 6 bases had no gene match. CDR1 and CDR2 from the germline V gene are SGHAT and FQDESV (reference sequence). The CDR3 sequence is CASSYSGRAGETQYF. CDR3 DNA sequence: TGTGCCAGCAGCTATAGCGGGAGGGCCGGTGAGACCCAGTACTTC.

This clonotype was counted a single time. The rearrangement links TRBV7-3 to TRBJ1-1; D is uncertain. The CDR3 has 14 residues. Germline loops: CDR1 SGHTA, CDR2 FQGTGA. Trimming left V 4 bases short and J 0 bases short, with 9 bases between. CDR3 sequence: CASSSNSMNTEAFF. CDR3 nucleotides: TGTGCCAGCAGCTCCAATTCAATGAACACTGAAGCTTTCTTT.

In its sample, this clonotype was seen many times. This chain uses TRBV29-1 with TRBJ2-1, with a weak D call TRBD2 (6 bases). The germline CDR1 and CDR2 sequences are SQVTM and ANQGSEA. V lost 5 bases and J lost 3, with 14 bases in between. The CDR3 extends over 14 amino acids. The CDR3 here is CSVPSGLLYNEQFF. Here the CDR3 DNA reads TGCAGCGTTCCTTCGGGACTCCTCTACAATGAGCAGTTCTTC.

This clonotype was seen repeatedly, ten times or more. The CDR3 sequence: CSADGRTSGYEQYF. In nucleotides, the CDR3 is TGCAGTGCTGATGGGCGGACTAGCGGCTACGAGCAGTACTTC. V and J are TRBV20-1 and TRBJ2-7; TRBD2 matches 10 bases. Looked up from germline, CDR1 is DFQATT and CDR2 is SNEGSKA (reference sequence). V was clipped by 5 bases and J by 3 bases; unmatched bases: 7. This CDR3 has 14 residues.

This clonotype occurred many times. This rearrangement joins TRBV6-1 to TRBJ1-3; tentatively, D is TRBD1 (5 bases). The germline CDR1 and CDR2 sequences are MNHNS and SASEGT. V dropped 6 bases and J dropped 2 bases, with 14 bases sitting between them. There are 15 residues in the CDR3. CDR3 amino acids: CASSVGGTTGNTIYF. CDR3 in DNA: TGTGCCAGCAGCGTAGGAGGGACTACTGGAAACACCATATATTTT.

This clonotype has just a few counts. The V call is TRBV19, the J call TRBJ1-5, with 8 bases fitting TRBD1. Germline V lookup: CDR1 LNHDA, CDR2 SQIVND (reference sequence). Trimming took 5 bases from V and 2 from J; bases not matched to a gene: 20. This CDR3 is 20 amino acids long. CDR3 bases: TGTGCCAGTAGTCCGAGCCCCGACAGGGGCCTCGTGTGGGGCAATCAGCCCCAGCATTTT. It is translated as CASSPSPDRGLVWGNQPQHF. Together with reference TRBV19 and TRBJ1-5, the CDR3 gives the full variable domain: DGGITQSPKYLFRKEGQNVTLSCEQNLNHDAMYWYRQDPGQGLRLIYYSQIVNDFQKGDIAEGYSVSREKKESFPLTVTSAQKNPTAFYLCASSPSPDRGLVWGNQPQHFGDGTRLSIL.